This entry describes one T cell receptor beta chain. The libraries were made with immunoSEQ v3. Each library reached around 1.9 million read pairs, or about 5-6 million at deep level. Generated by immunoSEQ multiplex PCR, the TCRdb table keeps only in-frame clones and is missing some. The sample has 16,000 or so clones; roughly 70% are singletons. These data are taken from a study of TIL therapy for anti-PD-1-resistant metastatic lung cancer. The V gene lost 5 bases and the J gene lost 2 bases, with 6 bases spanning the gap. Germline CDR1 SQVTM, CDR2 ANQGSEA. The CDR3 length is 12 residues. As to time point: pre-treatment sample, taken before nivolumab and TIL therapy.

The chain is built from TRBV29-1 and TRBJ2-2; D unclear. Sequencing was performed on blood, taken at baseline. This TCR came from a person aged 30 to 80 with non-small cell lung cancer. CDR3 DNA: TGCAGCGTTTTTAAAAACACCGGGGAGCTGTTTTTT. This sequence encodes CSVFKNTGELFF.